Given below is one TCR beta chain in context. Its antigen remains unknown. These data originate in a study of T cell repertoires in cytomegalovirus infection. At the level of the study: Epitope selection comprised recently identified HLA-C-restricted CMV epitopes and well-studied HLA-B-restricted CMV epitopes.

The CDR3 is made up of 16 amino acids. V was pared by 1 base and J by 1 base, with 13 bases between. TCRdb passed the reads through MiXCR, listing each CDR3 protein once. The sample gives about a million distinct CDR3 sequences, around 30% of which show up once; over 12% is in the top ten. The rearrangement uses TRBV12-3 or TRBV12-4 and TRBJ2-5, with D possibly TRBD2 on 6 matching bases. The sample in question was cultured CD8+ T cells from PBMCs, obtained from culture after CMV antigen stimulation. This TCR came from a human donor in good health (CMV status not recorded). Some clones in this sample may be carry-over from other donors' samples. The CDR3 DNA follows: TGTGCCAGCAGTTTAGGGGGGGAGAGGGTCCAAGAGACCCAGTACTTC. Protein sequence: CASSLGGERVQETQYF.